A selection of T cell receptor beta chains follows, all from one sample in a study of T-cell memory formation after mild COVID-19. TCRdb analysed the 5' RACE reads with MiXCR anew, one entry per CDR3 protein. The table has approximately 150,000 distinct CDR3 sequences, roughly 13% seen once. Sequencing used PBMCs or a T cell subset sorted from them (not recorded which). All receptors come from a young man who had mild COVID-19 (a few samples of this study predate the infection). Cell type and time point are not known. The CDR3 runs from the conserved cysteine through the conserved F or W. Fields, in order: CDR3 length, V gene, CDR3 protein.

>15|TRBV4-3
CASSQTGQGAYGYTF
>15|TRBV28
CASSPLGGGNQPQHF
>15|TRBV29-1
CSVHLAGGSTDTQYF
>15|TRBV12-5
CASGQETGAYNEQFF
>14|TRBV10-3
CATGEGIRIVGYTF
>15|TRBV24-1
CATSDSAENTGELFF
>13|TRBV6-6
CASTPDRGYGYTF
>13|TRBV5-1
CASSPTRIGGYTF
>14|TRBV20-1
CSARSVPITDTQYF
>13|TRBV5-1
CASSLGAGNTIYF
>16|TRBV6-1
CASSELGTGILGEQYF